This section outlines one T cell receptor (beta chain) sequence together with its context. Antigen: not known. This specimen comes from a study of cytomegalovirus exposure and HLA in healthy donors. Study information: Among roughly 180 million T cells, an earlier analysis found 95 million to 140 million unique TCR beta sequences.

General study points: Presence/absence analysis assumed near-uniform sequencing depth across donors. Sequencing artifact likely explains a cluster of highly shared sequence variants. With DRB1 most and HLA-C fewest, TCR association rates differed between HLA loci in a later analysis.

PCR involved 60 Vbeta and 13 Jbeta primers. TCRdb's copy holds only in-frame clones and misses some; the assay was immunoSEQ multiplex PCR. This table has 100,000 to 150,000 clones, 73% appearing once. Germline lookup yields CDR1 SGHTA and CDR2 FQGNSA. With 1 base removed from V and 4 bases from J, the gap between germline ends came to 10 bases. The length of the CDR3 is 14 residues. The chain uses TRBV7-2 and TRBJ1-2, with D possibly TRBD1 on 6 matching bases. The sequencing input was PBMCs. The sequence was collected from a man in his sixties in good health and CMV-seropositive. The CDR3 spells CASSLDTGPYGYTF. DNA for the CDR3: TGTGCCAGCAGCTTAGATACAGGGCCCTATGGCTACACCTTC.